This T cell receptor beta chain was sequenced for a study of T cell responses to AZD1222 COVID-19 vaccine. Study information: The analysis combined second doses at about 4 or about 12 weeks.

Using immunoSEQ multiplex PCR, the repertoire was profiled, and TCRdb retains in-frame clones only, with some absent. The repertoire includes roughly 100,000 clones, around 91% of them detected once, and roughly 5% sits in the top ten. The V end lost 3 bases, the J end lost 8 bases, and 14 bases lay between the germline ends. In germline, CDR1 is LGHNA, CDR2 YNFKEQ. CDR3 length: 14 amino acids. Study conclusions and caveats: Seropositive at baseline were only 5 to 7 AZD1222 recipients. The sample set comprised mostly white British donors with more females, and clonal diversity was possibly underestimated. Researchers took repertoire samples only after the peak T cell response had come.

Concerning this clone: Antigen unknown.

The clonotype was recovered from an adult in good health. Sequencing used peripheral blood, obtained on day 0 of AZD1222 vaccination. V is TRBV4-2 and J is TRBJ1-5; D unclear. The CDR3, as DNA: TGTGCCAGCAGCCAGAGGAAGGGTAGAGAGCCCCAGCATTTT. Its translation is CASSQRKGREPQHF.